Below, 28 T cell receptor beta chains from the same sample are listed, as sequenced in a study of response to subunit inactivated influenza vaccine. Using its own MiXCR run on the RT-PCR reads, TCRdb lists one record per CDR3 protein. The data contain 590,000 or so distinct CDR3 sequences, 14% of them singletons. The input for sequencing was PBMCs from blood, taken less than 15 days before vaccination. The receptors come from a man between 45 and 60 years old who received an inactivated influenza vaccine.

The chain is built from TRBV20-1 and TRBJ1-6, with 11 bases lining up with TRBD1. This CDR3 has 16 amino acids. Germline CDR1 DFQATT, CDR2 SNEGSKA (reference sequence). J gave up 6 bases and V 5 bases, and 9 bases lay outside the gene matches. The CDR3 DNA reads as TGCAGTGCTGAGGGACAGGGGGTCCTCTCTAATTCACCCCTCCACTTT. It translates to CSAEGQGVLSNSPLHF.

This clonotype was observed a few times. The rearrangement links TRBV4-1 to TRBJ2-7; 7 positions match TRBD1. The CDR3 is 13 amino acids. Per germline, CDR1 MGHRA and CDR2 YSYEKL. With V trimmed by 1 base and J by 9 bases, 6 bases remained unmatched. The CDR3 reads CASSQAGTVRQYF. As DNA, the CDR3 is TGCGCCAGCAGCCAAGCCGGGACAGTAAGGCAGTACTTC.

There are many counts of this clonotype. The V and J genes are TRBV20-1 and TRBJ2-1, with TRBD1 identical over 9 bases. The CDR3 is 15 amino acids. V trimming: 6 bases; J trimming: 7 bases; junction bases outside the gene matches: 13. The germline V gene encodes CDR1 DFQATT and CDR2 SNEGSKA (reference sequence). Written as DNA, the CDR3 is TGCAGTGCGACGACGCTACAGGGGGCGGTAAATGAGCAGTTCTTC. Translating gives CSATTLQGAVNEQFF.

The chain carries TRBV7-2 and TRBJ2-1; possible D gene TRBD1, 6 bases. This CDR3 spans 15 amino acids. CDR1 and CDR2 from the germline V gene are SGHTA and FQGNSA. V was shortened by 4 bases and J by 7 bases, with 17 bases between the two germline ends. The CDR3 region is CASSSGTMRVNEQFF. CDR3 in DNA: TGTGCCAGCAGCTCAGGGACAATGAGGGTTAATGAGCAGTTCTTC.

The CDR3 DNA follows: TGCAGTGCACAAGAGCGGGAGAGCACAGATACGCAGTATTTT. It is translated as CSAQERESTDTQYF. The gene calls are TRBV20-1 and TRBJ2-3; 8 bases are a match to TRBD2. With V trimmed by 6 bases and J by 0 bases, 5 bases remained unmatched. The germline V gene has CDR1 DFQATT and CDR2 SNEGSKA (reference sequence). There are 14 residues in the CDR3.

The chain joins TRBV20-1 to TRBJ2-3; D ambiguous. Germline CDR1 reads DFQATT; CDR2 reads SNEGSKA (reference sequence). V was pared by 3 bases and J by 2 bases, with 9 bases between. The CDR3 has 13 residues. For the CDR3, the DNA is TGCAGTGCTAGTACGCCGCTCACAGATACGCAGTATTTT. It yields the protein CSASTPLTDTQYF.

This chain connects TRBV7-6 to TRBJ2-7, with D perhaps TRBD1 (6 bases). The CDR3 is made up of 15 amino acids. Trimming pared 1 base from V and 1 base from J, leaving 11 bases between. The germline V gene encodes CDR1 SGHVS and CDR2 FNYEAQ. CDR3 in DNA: TGTGCCAGCAGCTTAGAACAGGGTGTATCCTACGAGCAGTACTTC. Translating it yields CASSLEQGVSYEQYF.

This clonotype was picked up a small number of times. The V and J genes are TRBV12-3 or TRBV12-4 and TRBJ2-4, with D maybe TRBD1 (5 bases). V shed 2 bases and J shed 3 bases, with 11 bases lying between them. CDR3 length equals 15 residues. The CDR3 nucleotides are TGTGCCAGCAGTTTAACGGGTCAGGGCAAAAACATTCAGTACTTC. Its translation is CASSLTGQGKNIQYF.

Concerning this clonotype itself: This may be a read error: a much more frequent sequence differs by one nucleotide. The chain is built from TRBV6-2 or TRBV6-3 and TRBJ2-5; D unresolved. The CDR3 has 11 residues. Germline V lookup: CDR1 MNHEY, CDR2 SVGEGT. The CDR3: CASRTSETQDF. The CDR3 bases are TGTGCCAGCAGGACCAGTGAGACCCAGGACTTC.

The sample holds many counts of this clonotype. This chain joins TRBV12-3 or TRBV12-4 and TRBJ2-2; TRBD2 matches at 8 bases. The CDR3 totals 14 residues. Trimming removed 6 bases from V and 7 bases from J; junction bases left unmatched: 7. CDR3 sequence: CASSPGGGGGELFF. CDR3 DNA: TGTGCCAGCAGCCCCGGGGGGGGAGGCGGGGAGCTGTTTTTT.

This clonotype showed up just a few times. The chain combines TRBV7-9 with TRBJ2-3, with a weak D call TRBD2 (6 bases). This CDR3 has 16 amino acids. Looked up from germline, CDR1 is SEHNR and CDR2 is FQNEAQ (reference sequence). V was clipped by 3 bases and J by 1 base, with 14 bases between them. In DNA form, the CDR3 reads TGTGCCAGCAGCTTCTCTACGGGAGAGCGCACAGATACGCAGTATTTT. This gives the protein CASSFSTGERTDTQYF.

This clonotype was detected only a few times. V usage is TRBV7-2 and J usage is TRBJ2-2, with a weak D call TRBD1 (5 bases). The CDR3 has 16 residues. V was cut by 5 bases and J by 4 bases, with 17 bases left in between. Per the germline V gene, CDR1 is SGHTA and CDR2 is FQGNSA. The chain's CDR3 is CASSPRPQGFTGELFF. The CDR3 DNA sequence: TGTGCCAGCAGCCCGCGTCCCCAGGGTTTCACCGGGGAGCTGTTTTTT.

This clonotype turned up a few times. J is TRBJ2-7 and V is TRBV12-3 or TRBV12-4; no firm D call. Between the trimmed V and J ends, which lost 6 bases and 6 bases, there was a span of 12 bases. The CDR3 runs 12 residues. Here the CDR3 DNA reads TGTGCCAGCAGCGAAGGGTTCTCCGAGCAGTACTTC. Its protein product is CASSEGFSEQYF.

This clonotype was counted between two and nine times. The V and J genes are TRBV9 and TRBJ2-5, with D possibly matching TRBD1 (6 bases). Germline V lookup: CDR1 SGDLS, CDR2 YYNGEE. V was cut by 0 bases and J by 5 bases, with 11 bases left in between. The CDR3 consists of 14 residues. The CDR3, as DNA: TGTGCCAGCAGCGTAGGACAGGCGGTTGAGACCCAGTACTTC. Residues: CASSVGQAVETQYF.

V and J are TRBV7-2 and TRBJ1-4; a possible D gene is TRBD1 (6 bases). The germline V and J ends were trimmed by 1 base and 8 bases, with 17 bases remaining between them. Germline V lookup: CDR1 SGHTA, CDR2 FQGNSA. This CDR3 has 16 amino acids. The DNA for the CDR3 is TGTGCCAGCAGCTTAGGAACAACAGGGAGAGGCGAAAAACTGTTTTTT. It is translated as CASSLGTTGRGEKLFF.

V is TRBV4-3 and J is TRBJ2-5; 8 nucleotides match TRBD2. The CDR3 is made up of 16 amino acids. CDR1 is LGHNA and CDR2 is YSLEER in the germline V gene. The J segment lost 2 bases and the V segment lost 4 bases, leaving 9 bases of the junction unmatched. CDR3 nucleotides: TGCGCCAGCAGCCCTTCCTTAGCGGGAAAACAAGAGACCCAGTACTTC. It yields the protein CASSPSLAGKQETQYF.

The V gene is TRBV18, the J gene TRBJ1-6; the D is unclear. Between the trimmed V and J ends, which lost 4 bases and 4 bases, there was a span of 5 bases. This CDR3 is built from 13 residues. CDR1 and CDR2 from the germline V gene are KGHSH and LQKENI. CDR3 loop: CASSRDYNSPLHF. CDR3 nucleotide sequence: TGTGCCAGCTCACGGGATTATAATTCACCCCTCCACTTT. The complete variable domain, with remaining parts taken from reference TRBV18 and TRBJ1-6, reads NAGVMQNPRHLVRRRGQEARLRCSPMKGHSHVYWYRQLPEEGLKFMVYLQKENIIDESGMPKERFSAEFPKEGPSILRIQQVVRGDSAAYFCASSRDYNSPLHFGNGTRLTVT.

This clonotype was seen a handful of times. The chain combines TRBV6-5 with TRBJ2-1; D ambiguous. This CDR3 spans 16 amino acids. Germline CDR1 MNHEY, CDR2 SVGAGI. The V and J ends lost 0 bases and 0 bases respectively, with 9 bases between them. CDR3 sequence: CASSYSVVSSYNEQFF. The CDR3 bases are TGTGCCAGCAGTTACTCGGTGGTTAGCTCCTACAATGAGCAGTTCTTC.

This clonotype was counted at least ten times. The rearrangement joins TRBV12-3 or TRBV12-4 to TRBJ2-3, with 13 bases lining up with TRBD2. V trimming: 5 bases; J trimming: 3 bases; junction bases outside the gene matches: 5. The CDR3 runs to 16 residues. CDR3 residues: CASSQRTSGSTDTQYF. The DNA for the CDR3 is TGTGCCAGCAGTCAAAGGACTAGCGGGAGTACAGATACGCAGTATTTT.

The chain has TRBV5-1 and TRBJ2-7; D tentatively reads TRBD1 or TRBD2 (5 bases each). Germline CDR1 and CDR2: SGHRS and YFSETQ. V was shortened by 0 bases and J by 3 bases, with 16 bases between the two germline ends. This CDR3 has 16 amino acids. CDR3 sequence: CASSLGLWDPGYEQYF. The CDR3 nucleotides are TGCGCCAGCAGCTTGGGGTTGTGGGACCCAGGCTACGAGCAGTACTTC.

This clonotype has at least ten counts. This chain's CDR3 is CASSLTGAENSPLHF. The CDR3 region has the DNA TGTGCCAGCAGCCTGACAGGGGCAGAGAATTCACCCCTCCACTTT. The chain has TRBV12-3 or TRBV12-4 and TRBJ1-6; 8 bases are shared with TRBD1. The CDR3 has 15 residues. V shed 6 bases and J 7 bases; nucleotides not matched to a gene: 8.

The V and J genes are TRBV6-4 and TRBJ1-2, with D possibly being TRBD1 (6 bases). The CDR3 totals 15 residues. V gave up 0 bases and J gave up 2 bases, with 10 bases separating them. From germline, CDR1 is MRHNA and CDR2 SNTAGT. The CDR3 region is CASSDSGGRNYGYTF. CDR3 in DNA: TGTGCCAGCAGTGACTCTGGGGGCCGCAACTATGGCTACACCTTC.

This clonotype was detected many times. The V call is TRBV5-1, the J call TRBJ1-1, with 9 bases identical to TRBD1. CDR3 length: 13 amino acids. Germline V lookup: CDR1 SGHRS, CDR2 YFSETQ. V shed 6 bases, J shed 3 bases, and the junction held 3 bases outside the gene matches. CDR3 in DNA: TGCGCCAGCACCAGGGACAGGGACACTGAAGCTTTCTTT. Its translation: CASTRDRDTEAFF.

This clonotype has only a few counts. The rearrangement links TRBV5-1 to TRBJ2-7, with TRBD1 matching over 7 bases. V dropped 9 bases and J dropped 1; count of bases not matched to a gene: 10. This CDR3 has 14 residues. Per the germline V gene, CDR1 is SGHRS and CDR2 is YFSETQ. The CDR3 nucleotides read TGCGCCACCTCAGACAGGGTACCTTCCTACGAGCAGTACTTC. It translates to CATSDRVPSYEQYF.

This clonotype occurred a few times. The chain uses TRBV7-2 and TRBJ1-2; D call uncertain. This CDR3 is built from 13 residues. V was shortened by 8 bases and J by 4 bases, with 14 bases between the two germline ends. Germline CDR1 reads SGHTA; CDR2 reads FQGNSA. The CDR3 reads CASAEDNLYGYTF. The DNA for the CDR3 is TGTGCCAGCGCAGAAGACAATCTCTATGGCTACACCTTC.

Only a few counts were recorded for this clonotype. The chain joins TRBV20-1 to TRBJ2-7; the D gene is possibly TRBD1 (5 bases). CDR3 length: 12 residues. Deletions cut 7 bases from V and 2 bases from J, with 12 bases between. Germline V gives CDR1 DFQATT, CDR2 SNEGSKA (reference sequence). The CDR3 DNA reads TGCAGTGTGGGGCAGCCCGCCTACGAGCAGTACTTC. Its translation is CSVGQPAYEQYF.

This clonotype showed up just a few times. The CDR3 region has the DNA TGTGCCAGCACCCCAAGGGACTGGCGCAATGAGCAGTTCTTC. Its translation is CASTPRDWRNEQFF. The chain couples TRBV2 to TRBJ2-1, with D perhaps matching TRBD2 (6 bases). The germline CDR1 and CDR2 sequences are SNHLY and FYNNEI. Trimming removed 7 bases from V and 6 bases from J, with 16 bases in between. The CDR3 consists of 14 residues.

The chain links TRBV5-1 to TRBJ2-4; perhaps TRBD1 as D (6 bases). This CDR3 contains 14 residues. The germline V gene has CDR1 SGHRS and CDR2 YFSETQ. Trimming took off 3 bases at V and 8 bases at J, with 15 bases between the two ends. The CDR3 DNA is TGCGCCAGCAGCTCAAATGGGACACCTGACATTCAGTACTTC. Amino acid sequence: CASSSNGTPDIQYF.